One and the same sample provided the 17 T cell receptor beta chains below, sequenced in a study of human T cells and chemical hapten exposure. Time point defined: patch test 2, 6 weeks after DPC sensitization. The treatment denotes: therapeutic diphenylcyclopropenone sensitization with weekly scalp DPC. TCRdb passed the RACE reads through MiXCR, listing each CDR3 protein once. Here the sample spans more than 85,000 distinct CDR3 sequences, roughly 9.6% being singletons. The starting material was whole blood, obtained in connection with sensitization to the hapten diphenylcyclopropenone (DPC). The source is a man aged 35-49 years with alopecia areata. Some clones in this sample may be carry-over from other donors' samples.

The gene calls are TRBV21-1 and TRBJ2-4; TRBD1 was called by the table and not checked on the DNA. TRBV21-1 is reported as a pseudogene. This CDR3 region has 20 residues. As DNA, the CDR3 is TGTGCCAGCAGCAAATTCTCGTCTCTAACGGGACAGTCAGCCAAAAACATTCAGTACTTC. It encodes CASSKFSSLTGQSAKNIQYF.

This clonotype was detected only a few times. The rearrangement links TRBV6-2 or TRBV6-3 to TRBJ2-7; 7 nucleotides line up with TRBD1. Germline CDR1 and CDR2: MNHEY and SVGEGT. Unmatched junction bases numbered 9, after V lost 4 bases and J lost 0 bases. This CDR3 contains 16 residues. The CDR3 loop reads CASSSTGRRISYEQYF. In nucleotides, the CDR3 is TGTGCCAGCAGTTCGACAGGGAGAAGGATCTCCTACGAGCAGTACTTC.

This clonotype was counted a few times. V usage is TRBV29-1 and J usage is TRBJ2-3; 10 nucleotides align to TRBD2. Germline-derived CDR1 and CDR2 are SQVTM and ANQGSEA. The CDR3 is 14 residues long. The J segment lost 6 bases and the V segment lost 5 bases, leaving 8 bases of the junction unmatched. The CDR3 reads CSVWTSGGGDTQYF. The CDR3 DNA reads as TGCAGCGTTTGGACTAGCGGAGGGGGGGATACGCAGTATTTT.

The chain links TRBV12-3 or TRBV12-4 to TRBJ2-1, with D tentatively TRBD2 (7 bases). V was clipped by 5 bases and J by 7 bases, with 21 bases between them. CDR3 length: 16 amino acids. CDR3 protein: CASSQWGGLGGNEQFF. The CDR3 DNA follows: TGTGCCAGCAGTCAGTGGGGGGGGCTAGGGGGAAATGAGCAGTTCTTC.

The chain employs TRBV7-8 and TRBJ1-1; 7 bases match TRBD1. The CDR3 loop spans 17 amino acids. The junction had 9 bases not matched to a gene; V was cut back by 1 base and J by 1 base. CDR1 SGHVS and CDR2 FQNEAQ come from the germline V gene. CDR3 loop: CASSLESLDRRNTEAFF. The DNA for the CDR3 is TGTGCCAGCAGCTTAGAGTCCCTGGACAGGAGGAACACTGAAGCTTTCTTT.

On this clonotype itself: A single base separates this from a much larger clone, so it may be a read error. Given the absence of the conserved phenylalanine or tryptophan at the CDR3 end, a read error is likely. This chain uses TRBV18 with TRBJ2-7; D is undetermined. The V gene's germline CDR1 is KGHSH and CDR2 LQKENI. The V gene lost 3 bases and the J gene lost 0 bases, with 9 bases spanning the gap. This CDR3 region has 14 residues. This CDR3 is CASSPSASSYEQYD. CDR3 DNA sequence: TGTGCCAGCTCACCCTCCGCGAGCTCCTACGAGCAGTACGAC.

This chain connects TRBV29-1 to TRBJ2-1; 7 positions agree with TRBD2. The length of the CDR3 is 12 residues. Germline trimming cut 7 bases from V and 6 bases from J; bases unmatched to any gene: 6. Germline loops: CDR1 SQVTM, CDR2 ANQGSEA. CDR3 in DNA: TGCAGCGCCGCTGGGGGGGTCAATGAGCAGTTCTTC. It specifies CSAAGGVNEQFF.

The V call is TRBV6-2 or TRBV6-3, the J call TRBJ2-7; the match to TRBD2 covers 9 bases. CDR3 length: 13 residues. The germline V gene encodes CDR1 MNHEY and CDR2 SVGEGT. Trimming removed 6 bases from V and 1 base from J; junction bases left unmatched: 1. The DNA for the CDR3 is TGTGCCAGCAGGACTAGCGGTTCCTACGAGCAGTACGTC. Amino acids: CASRTSGSYEQYV.

This clonotype has more than one count but fewer than ten. The chain is built from TRBV7-2 and TRBJ2-3; no definite D call. Trimming removed 0 bases at V and 4 bases at J, with 11 bases between. This CDR3 region has 15 residues. The V gene's germline CDR1 is SGHTA and CDR2 FQGNSA. The CDR3 DNA reads as TGTGCCAGCAGCTTAGCTAGTAGCAGGCCAGATACGCAGTATTTT. The encoded protein is CASSLASSRPDTQYF.

This clonotype was observed many times. CDR3 in DNA: TGTGCCAGCAGTTACTCGAGTGAGAGCACTGAAGCTTTCTTT. Protein: CASSYSSESTEAFF. This chain links TRBV6-5 with TRBJ1-1, with D unresolved. V lost 0 bases, J lost 4 bases, and 9 bases lay in between. This CDR3 contains 14 residues. Germline CDR1 reads MNHEY; CDR2 reads SVGAGI.

The V and J genes are TRBV14 and TRBJ2-7, with TRBD2 identical over 10 bases. CDR3 length: 14 amino acids. The germline V gene has CDR1 SGHDN and CDR2 FVKESK. V was pared by 8 bases and J by 5 bases, with 9 bases of the junction left unmatched. The CDR3 loop reads CASGATSGINEQYF. CDR3 DNA sequence: TGTGCCAGCGGGGCCACTAGCGGGATAAACGAGCAGTACTTC.

This rearrangement joins TRBV4-3 to TRBJ2-5; 10 bases agree with TRBD2. The V and J ends lost 1 base and 4 bases, in that order; junction bases with no gene match: 12. Germline loops: CDR1 LGHNA, CDR2 YSLEER. The CDR3 has 18 amino acids. The CDR3 is CASSQGASGSPASETQYF. The CDR3 bases are TGCGCCAGCAGCCAAGGGGCTAGCGGGAGCCCAGCATCAGAGACCCAGTACTTC.

This clonotype was detected many times. The V call is TRBV12-3 or TRBV12-4, the J call TRBJ1-4, with D possibly TRBD1 on 5 matching bases. The CDR3 sequence is 14 residues long. Trimming removed 8 bases from V and 8 bases from J, with 18 bases in between. The chain's CDR3 is CASGQGGWAEKLFF. As DNA, the CDR3 is TGTGCCAGCGGGCAGGGCGGCTGGGCCGAAAAACTGTTTTTT.

This clonotype was recorded at least ten times. The chain combines TRBV28 with TRBJ1-5; D gene ambiguous. The germline gives CDR1 MDHEN, CDR2 SYDVKM. Trimming shortened V by 7 bases and J by 0 bases, and 10 bases separated the two germline ends. The CDR3 runs to 14 residues. CDR3 sequence reads: CASTRLNSNQPQHF. Written as DNA, the CDR3 is TGTGCCAGCACGAGACTTAATAGCAATCAGCCCCAGCATTTT.

The chain joins TRBV20-1 to TRBJ2-3, with TRBD2 as a possible D gene (6 bases). Trimming stripped 5 bases from V and 0 bases from J, with 15 bases between. The CDR3 spans 15 residues. The germline CDR1 and CDR2 sequences are DFQATT and SNEGSKA (reference sequence). The CDR3 sequence: CSAPTGLTSTDTQYF. For the CDR3, the DNA is TGCAGTGCTCCTACGGGACTTACTAGCACAGATACGCAGTATTTT.

The table lists this clonotype with many counts. The chain recombines TRBV6-2 or TRBV6-3 with TRBJ2-3; 8 bases map to TRBD2. The germline gives CDR1 MNHEY, CDR2 SVGEGT. V trimming: 0 bases; J trimming: 1 base; junction bases outside the gene matches: 15. CDR3 length equals 20 residues. The CDR3 region has the DNA TGTGCCAGCAGTTACTCGACAGCGGGAGTATGGGCTGCGGGCACAGATACGCAGTATTTT. This encodes CASSYSTAGVWAAGTDTQYF.

The chain is built from TRBV29-1 and TRBJ2-3; 14 positions match TRBD2. V lost 7 bases and J lost 6; bases outside the gene matches: 6. The CDR3 is 14 amino acids. The germline V gene has CDR1 SQVTM and CDR2 ANQGSEA. The CDR3 bases are TGCAGCGCCGCGGGACTAGCGGGAGCTGATACGCAGTATTTT. Translation gives CSAAGLAGADTQYF.